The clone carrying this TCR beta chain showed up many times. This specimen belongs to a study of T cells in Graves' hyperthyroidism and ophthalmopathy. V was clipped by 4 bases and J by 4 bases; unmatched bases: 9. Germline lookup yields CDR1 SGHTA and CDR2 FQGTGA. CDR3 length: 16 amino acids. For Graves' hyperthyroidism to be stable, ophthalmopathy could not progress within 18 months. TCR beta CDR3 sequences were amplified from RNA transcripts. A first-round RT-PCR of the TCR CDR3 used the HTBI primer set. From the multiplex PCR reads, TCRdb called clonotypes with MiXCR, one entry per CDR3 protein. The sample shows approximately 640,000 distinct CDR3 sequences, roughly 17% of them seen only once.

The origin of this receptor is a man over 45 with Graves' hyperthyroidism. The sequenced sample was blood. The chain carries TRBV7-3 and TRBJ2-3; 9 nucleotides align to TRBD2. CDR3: CASSSSAGGRADTQYF. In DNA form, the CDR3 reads TGTGCCAGCAGCTCATCAGCGGGAGGCCGGGCAGATACGCAGTATTTT.